This note documents a single T cell receptor beta chain sequence. As yet, its antigen is unknown. This entry is derived from a study of shared clonotypes between healthy human individuals. Healthy HIV-negative adults without recent acute infections or vaccinations served as donors. TCRdb's table, derived via immunoSEQ multiplex PCR, lists solely in-frame clones and lacks some. The repertoire holds a few million clones, around nine tenths seen once, with over 0.12% in the top ten. Whole-study findings and limits: Clonotype sharing across a few donors was observed for roughly 5% of naive CD4 clonotypes. Sampling covered nothing but blood. Tissue TCR repertoires likely differ from those found in blood. A reduction in generation probabilities was seen for non-shared clonotypes relative to those shared by all four donors.

This clonotype originated in a man between 18 and 29 years old in good health. Sequenced: naive CD4+ T cells sorted from blood. This sample's subset: CD45RA+ positively selected.

For the CDR3, the DNA is TGTGCCTCAAAAGGGGGCAAACCGAACACCGGGGAGCTGTTTTTT. The encoded protein is CASKGGKPNTGELFF. J is TRBJ2-2 and V is TRBV30; 7 nucleotides match TRBD1. The CDR3 consists of 15 residues. V trimming: 7 bases; J trimming: 0 bases; junction bases outside the gene matches: 8. Germline CDR1 is GTSNPN and CDR2 is SVGIG (reference sequence). Full variable domain (missing parts from reference TRBV30 and TRBJ2-2): SQTIHQWPATLVQPVGSPLSLECTVEGTSNPNLYWYRQAAGRGLQLLFYSVGIGQISSEVPQNLSASRPQDRQFILSSKKLLLSDSGFYLCASKGGKPNTGELFFGEGSRLTVL.